This TCR beta chain was sequenced in a study of blood T cell repertoires in COVID-19. The CDR3 spans 14 residues. The germline gives CDR1 LNHDA, CDR2 SQIVND (reference sequence). The V segment lost 3 bases and the J segment 3 bases; nucleotides outside the gene matches: 5. Using immunoSEQ multiplex PCR, the repertoire was profiled, and TCRdb retains in-frame clones only, with some absent. The data contain about 300,000 clones, 80% to 90% of them seen just once; the ten biggest clones take up 4% to 5%. The source of this sequence is a man aged 25 to 45 who had recovered from COVID-19. The sequenced material came from PBMCs or T cells enriched from blood (not recorded which). The chain links TRBV19 to TRBJ2-7, with 7 bases identical to TRBD1. This CDR3 reads CASSIRQGVYEQYF. CDR3 DNA sequence: TGTGCCAGTAGTATTCGGCAGGGGGTCTACGAGCAGTACTTC.